This T cell receptor beta chain comes out of a study of blood T cell repertoires in COVID-19. Study overall: The origin of the acute and convalescent COVID-19 samples was the United States, Italy and Spain. Nucleic acid was either cDNA or gDNA, and it came from T cells, B-cell-depleted T cells, or PBMCs.

V lost 6 bases, J lost 8 bases, and 13 bases lay in between. CDR3 size: 11 residues. CDR1 is DFQATT, CDR2 SNEGSKA, per germline (reference sequence). Per the original data handling: Using reference gene primer amplification, nucleated cell counts were estimated. Using immunoSEQ multiplex PCR, the repertoire was profiled, and TCRdb retains in-frame clones only, with some absent. For V, J and clone size, that table is used; D and trimming come from the DNA. The sample contains some 200,000 clones, roughly nine tenths of which appear only once. The V call is TRBV20-1, the J call TRBJ1-2; D is perhaps TRBD1 (6 bases). Sequenced sample: peripheral blood. This TCR was sampled from a woman aged 45-60 years with acute or convalescent COVID-19. The CDR3 loop reads CSAQTGFGYTF. CDR3 sequence (DNA): TGCAGTGCACAAACAGGGTTCGGCTACACCTTC.